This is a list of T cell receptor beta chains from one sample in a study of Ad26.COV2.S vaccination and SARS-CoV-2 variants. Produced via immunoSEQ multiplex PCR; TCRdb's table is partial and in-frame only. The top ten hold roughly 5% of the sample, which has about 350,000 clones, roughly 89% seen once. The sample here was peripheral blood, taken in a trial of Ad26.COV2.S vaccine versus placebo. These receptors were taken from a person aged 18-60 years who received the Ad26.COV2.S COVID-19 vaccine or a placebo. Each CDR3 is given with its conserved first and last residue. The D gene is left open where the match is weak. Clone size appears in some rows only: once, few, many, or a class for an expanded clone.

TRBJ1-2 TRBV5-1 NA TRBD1 CASSRGDREKTGYTF TGCGCCAGCAGCCGAGGGGACAGGGAAAAAACTGGCTACACCTTC
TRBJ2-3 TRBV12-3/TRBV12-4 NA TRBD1 CASSYRGTDTQYF TGTGCCAGCAGTTACAGGGGGACAGATACGCAGTATTTT
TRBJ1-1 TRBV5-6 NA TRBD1 CASSPDRDETEAFF TGTGCCAGCAGCCCCGACAGGGACGAGACTGAAGCTTTCTTT
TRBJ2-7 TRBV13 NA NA CASSLRGSYEQYF TGTGCCAGCAGCTTACGGGGCTCCTACGAGCAGTACTTC
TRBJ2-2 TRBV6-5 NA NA CASSYSTGATGELFF TGTGCCAGCAGTTACTCGACGGGGGCCACCGGGGAGCTGTTTTTT
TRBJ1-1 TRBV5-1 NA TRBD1 CASSLVSGGITEAFF TGCGCCAGCAGCTTGGTGTCAGGGGGCATCACTGAAGCTTTCTTT
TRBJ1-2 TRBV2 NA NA CASQGSYGYTF TGTGCCAGTCAGGGGTCCTATGGCTACACCTTC
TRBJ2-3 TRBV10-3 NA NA CAIQERGVDTQYF TGTGCCATCCAGGAGCGAGGGGTGGATACGCAGTATTTT
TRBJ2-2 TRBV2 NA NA CASIGAGELFF TGTGCCAGCATCGGCGCCGGGGAGCTGTTTTTT
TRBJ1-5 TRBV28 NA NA CASSLFGGGQPQHF TGTGCCAGCAGTTTATTTGGCGGTGGTCAGCCCCAGCATTTT
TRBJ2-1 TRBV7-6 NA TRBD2 CASSLALAGIANEQFF TGTGCCAGCAGCTTAGCTCTAGCGGGAATCGCAAATGAGCAGTTCTTC
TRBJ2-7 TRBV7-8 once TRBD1 CASSPGTGASPGYF TGTGCCAGCAGCCCCGGGACAGGGGCTTCCCCGGGGTACTTC
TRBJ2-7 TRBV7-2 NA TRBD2 CASSPDFGLAGTSSYEQYF TGTGCCAGCAGCCCTGACTTCGGACTAGCGGGAACTAGCTCCTACGAGCAGTACTTC
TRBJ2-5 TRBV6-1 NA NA CASSEVRETQYF TGTGCCAGCAGTGAAGTTCGAGAGACCCAGTACTTC
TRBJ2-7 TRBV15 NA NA CATSSGEGPEQYF TGTGCCACCAGCAGTGGAGAGGGGCCCGAGCAGTACTTC
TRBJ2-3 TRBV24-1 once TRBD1 CATSDSGQGGDTQYF TGTGCCACCAGTGATTCGGGACAGGGGGGAGATACGCAGTATTTT
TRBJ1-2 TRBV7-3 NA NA CASSLTPGEGYTF TGTGCCAGCAGCTTAACCCCCGGGGAGGGCTACACCTTC
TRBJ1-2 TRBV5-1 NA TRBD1 CASSLNPGTGNYGYTF TGCGCCAGCAGCTTGAACCCCGGGACAGGGAACTATGGCTACACCTTC
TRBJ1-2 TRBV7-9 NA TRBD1 CASSSRADRGFAGYTF TGTGCCAGCAGCTCCCGGGCGGACAGGGGGTTTGCTGGCTACACCTTC
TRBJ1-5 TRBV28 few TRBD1 CASSLTRQGFNQPQHF TGTGCCAGCAGTTTAACTCGACAGGGGTTCAATCAGCCCCAGCATTTT
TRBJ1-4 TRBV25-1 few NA CASSEGTSGLEKLFF TGTGCCAGCAGTGAAGGGACAAGTGGATTAGAAAAACTGTTTTTT
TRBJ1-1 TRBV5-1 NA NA CASSMIGVGSGTEAFF TGCGCCAGCAGCATGATTGGAGTGGGGAGCGGCACTGAAGCTTTCTTT
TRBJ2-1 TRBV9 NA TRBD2 CASSPRLAGDPYNEQFF TGTGCCAGCAGCCCCCGACTAGCGGGGGACCCCTACAATGAGCAGTTCTTC
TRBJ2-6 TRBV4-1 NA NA CASSQGLGPSGANVLTF TGCGCCAGCAGCCAAGGTCTGGGGCCCTCTGGGGCCAACGTCCTGACTTTC
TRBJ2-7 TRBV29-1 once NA CSVEGPGPAYEQYF TGCAGCGTTGAGGGACCGGGCCCAGCCTACGAGCAGTACTTC
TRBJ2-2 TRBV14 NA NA CASSRPDSTGELFF TGTGCCAGCAGCCGACCCGACAGCACCGGGGAGCTGTTTTTT
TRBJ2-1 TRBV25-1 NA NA CASSGDEYNEQFF TGTGCCAGCAGTGGGGACGAGTACAATGAGCAGTTCTTC
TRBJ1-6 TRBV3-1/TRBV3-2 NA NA CASSQYTGVQYNSPLHF TGTGCCAGCAGCCAATACACAGGCGTCCAATATAATTCACCCCTCCACTTT
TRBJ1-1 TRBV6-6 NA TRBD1 CASSDRQGTEAFF TGTGCCAGCAGTGACCGACAGGGCACTGAAGCTTTCTTT
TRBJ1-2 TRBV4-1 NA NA CASSQGANYGYTF TGCGCCAGCAGCCAAGGTGCTAACTATGGCTACACCTTC
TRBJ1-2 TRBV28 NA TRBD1 CASRARGRFHGYTF TGTGCCAGCAGAGCCAGGGGGCGCTTCCACGGCTACACCTTC
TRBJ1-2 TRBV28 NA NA CASSSPDTPVTF TGTGCCAGCAGTTCTCCGGACACCCCTGTCACCTTC
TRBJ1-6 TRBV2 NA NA CASKRAVNSPLHF TGTGCCAGCAAGAGAGCGGTGAATTCACCCCTCCACTTT
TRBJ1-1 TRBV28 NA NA CASSLWQRAFF TGTGCCAGCAGTTTATGGCAACGAGCTTTCTTT
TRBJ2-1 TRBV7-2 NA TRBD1 CASSLGQGSYNEQFF TGTGCCAGCAGCTTGGGACAGGGCTCCTACAATGAGCAGTTCTTC
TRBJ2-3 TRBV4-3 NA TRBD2 CASSQDLPFSGVTDTQYF TGCGCCAGCAGCCAAGATTTGCCTTTTAGCGGGGTCACAGATACGCAGTATTTT
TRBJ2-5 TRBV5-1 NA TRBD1 CASSPGTEEETQYF TGCGCCAGCAGCCCGGGGACAGAGGAAGAGACCCAGTACTTC
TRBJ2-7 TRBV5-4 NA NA CASSSNPAEQYF TGTGCCAGCAGCTCCAACCCAGCCGAGCAGTACTTC
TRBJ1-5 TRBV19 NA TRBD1 CASSRDRGGTQPQHF TGTGCCAGTAGTAGGGACAGGGGAGGTACGCAGCCCCAGCATTTT
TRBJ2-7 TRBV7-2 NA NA CASSLGSGDKQYF TGTGCCAGCAGCTTAGGGTCCGGGGACAAGCAGTACTTC
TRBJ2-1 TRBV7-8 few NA CASSHDGPQALYNEQFF TGTGCCAGCAGTCATGACGGTCCCCAAGCGCTCTACAATGAGCAGTTCTTC
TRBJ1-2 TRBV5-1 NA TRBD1 CASSLTGSSIYGYTF TGCGCCAGCAGCCTGACAGGGTCTTCGATCTATGGCTACACCTTC
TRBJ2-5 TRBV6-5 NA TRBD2 CASRQDGGETQYF TGTGCCAGCAGACAGGACGGGGGGGAGACCCAGTACTTC
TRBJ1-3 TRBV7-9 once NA CASSPDPDYDSYSGNTIYF TGTGCCAGCAGCCCCGACCCTGACTATGACAGCTACTCTGGAAACACCATATATTTT
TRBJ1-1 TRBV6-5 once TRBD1 CATNGQGAGNTEAFF TGTGCCACGAACGGACAGGGGGCTGGGAACACTGAAGCTTTCTTT
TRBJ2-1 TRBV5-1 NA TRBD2 CASSAGLAGGVSQFF TGCGCCAGCAGCGCCGGACTAGCGGGAGGTGTATCGCAGTTCTTC
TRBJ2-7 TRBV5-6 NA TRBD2 CASSLTTSGGPYEQYF TGTGCCAGCAGCTTGACGACTAGCGGGGGACCCTACGAGCAGTACTTC
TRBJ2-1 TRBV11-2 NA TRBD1 CASSLLAFRGGEYNEQFF TGTGCCAGCAGCTTACTAGCCTTTAGAGGGGGCGAATACAATGAGCAGTTCTTC
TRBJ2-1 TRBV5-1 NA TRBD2 CASSATSGGNEQFF TGCGCCAGCAGCGCGACTAGCGGGGGTAATGAGCAGTTCTTC
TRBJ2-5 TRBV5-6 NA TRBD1 CASSLATGGAQETQYF TGTGCCAGCAGCTTGGCGACAGGGGGGGCACAAGAGACCCAGTACTTC
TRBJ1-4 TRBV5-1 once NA CASSLEAGTRNEKLFF TGCGCCAGCAGCTTGGAGGCCGGGACTCGTAATGAAAAACTGTTTTTT
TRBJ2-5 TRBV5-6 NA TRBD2 CASSLTGGETQYF TGTGCCAGCAGCTTAACCGGGGGGGAGACCCAGTACTTC
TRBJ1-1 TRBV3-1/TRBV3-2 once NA CASSQGKARNAEAFF TGTGCCAGCAGCCAAGGTAAGGCCAGAAACGCTGAAGCTTTCTTT
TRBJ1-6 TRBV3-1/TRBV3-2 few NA CASSQVNNSPLHF TGTGCCAGCAGCCAAGTGAATAATTCACCCCTCCACTTT
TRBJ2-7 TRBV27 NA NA CASSLSLASYEQYF TGTGCCAGCAGTTTATCACTAGCCTCCTACGAGCAGTACTTC
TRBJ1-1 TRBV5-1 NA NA CASSPTPDGKNTEAFF TGCGCCAGCAGCCCGACCCCCGACGGGAAGAACACTGAAGCTTTCTTT
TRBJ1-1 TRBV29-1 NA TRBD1 CSVDFSIRGLAFF TGCAGCGTTGACTTCTCCATCAGGGGGTTAGCTTTCTTT